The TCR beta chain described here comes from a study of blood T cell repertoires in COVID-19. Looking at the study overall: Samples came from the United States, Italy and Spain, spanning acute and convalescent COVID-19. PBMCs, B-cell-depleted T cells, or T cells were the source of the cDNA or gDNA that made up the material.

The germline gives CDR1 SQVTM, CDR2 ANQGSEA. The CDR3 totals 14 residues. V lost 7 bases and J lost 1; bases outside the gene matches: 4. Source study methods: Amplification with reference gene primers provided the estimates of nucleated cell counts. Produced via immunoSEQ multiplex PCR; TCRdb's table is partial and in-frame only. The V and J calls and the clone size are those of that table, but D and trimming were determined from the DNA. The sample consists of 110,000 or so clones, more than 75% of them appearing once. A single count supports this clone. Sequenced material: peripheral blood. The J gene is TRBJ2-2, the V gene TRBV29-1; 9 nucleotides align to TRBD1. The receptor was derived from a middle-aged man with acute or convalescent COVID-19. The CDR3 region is CSAGTGMNTGELFF. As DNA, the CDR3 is TGCAGCGCCGGGACAGGGATGAACACCGGGGAGCTGTTTTTT.